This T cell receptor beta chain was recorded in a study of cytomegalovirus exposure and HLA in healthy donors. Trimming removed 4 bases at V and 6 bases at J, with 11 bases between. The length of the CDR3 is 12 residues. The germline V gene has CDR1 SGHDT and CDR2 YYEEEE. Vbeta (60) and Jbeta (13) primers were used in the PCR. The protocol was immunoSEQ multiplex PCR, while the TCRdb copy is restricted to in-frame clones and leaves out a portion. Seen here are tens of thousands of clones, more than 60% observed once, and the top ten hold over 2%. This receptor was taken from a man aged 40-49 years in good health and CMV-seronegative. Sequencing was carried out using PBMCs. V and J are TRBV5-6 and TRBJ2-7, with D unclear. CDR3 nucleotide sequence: TGTGCCAGCAGCCTACAGTTTTTCGAGCAGTACTTC. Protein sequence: CASSLQFFEQYF.